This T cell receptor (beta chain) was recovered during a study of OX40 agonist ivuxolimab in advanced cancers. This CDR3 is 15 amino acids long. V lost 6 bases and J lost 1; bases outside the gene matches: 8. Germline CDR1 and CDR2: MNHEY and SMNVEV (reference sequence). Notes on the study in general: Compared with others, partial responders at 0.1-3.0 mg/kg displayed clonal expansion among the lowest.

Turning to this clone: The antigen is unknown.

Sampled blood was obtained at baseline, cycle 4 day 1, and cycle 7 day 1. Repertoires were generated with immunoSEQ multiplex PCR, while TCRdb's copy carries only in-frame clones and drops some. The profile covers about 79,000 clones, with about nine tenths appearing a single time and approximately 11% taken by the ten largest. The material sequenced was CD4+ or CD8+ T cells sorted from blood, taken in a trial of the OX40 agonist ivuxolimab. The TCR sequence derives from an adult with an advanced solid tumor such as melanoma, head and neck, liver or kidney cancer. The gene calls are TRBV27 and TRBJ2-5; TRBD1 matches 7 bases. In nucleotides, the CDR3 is TGTGCCAGCAGACCAACACAGGGGATCCAAGAGACCCAGTACTTC. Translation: CASRPTQGIQETQYF.